Below, 19 T cell receptor beta chains from the same sample are listed, as sequenced in a study of T cells in Graves' hyperthyroidism and ophthalmopathy. The TCR beta CDR3 regions underwent amplification using RNA transcripts as the source. An initial round of RT-PCR targeting the TCR CDR3 relied on the HTBI primer set. TCRdb redid the calling of the multiplex PCR reads with MiXCR, one entry per CDR3 protein. The sample records 400,000 to 500,000 distinct CDR3 sequences, 14% being singletons. The sample comprised blood. These receptors all stem from a woman aged 18 to 35 with Graves' hyperthyroidism.

This clonotype was recorded at least ten times. The chain joins TRBV11-2 to TRBJ2-1, with TRBD2 identical over 7 bases. The germline CDR1 and CDR2 sequences are SGHAT and FQNNGV. CDR3 length: 14 residues. V was clipped by 1 base and J by 8 bases; unmatched bases: 5. CDR3 residues: CASSLGGTTYEQFF. The CDR3 DNA reads as TGTGCCAGCAGCTTAGGGGGGACTACCTATGAGCAGTTCTTC.

This clonotype was observed many times. Written as DNA, the CDR3 is TGTGCCAGCAGTGATCTTGGCATTAGGAACACCGGGGAGCTGTTTTTT. Protein sequence: CASSDLGIRNTGELFF. The gene calls are TRBV6-1 and TRBJ2-2; D call uncertain. Trimming took 3 bases from V and 1 from J, leaving 12 bases between them. In germline, CDR1 is MNHNS, CDR2 SASEGT. There are 16 residues in the CDR3.

This clonotype was counted at least ten times. The chain combines TRBV20-1 with TRBJ1-1; 10 bases agree with TRBD1. Trimming removed 4 bases from V and 6 bases from J; junction bases left unmatched: 11. Germline V gene lookup returns CDR1 DFQATT and CDR2 SNEGSKA (reference sequence). The CDR3 totals 15 residues. CDR3 residues: CSAIGLDRGKAEAFF. The CDR3 DNA reads as TGCAGTGCTATCGGACTGGACAGGGGGAAAGCTGAAGCTTTCTTT.

This clonotype was found many times. J is TRBJ1-2 and V is TRBV19, with D possibly being TRBD1 (5 bases). The CDR3 covers 13 residues. V lost 7 bases to trimming and J lost 5 bases, with 14 bases between them. CDR1 and CDR2 (germline): LNHDA, SQIVND (reference sequence). The CDR3 spells CASTKAGVYGYTF. The CDR3 DNA follows: TGTGCCAGTACCAAGGCGGGGGTGTATGGCTACACCTTC.

This clonotype was picked up many times. The chain combines TRBV24-1 with TRBJ2-3, with D tentatively TRBD1 (6 bases). CDR3 length: 15 amino acids. The germline V and J ends were trimmed by 5 bases and 2 bases, with 13 bases remaining between them. Germline V lookup: CDR1 KGHDR, CDR2 SFDVKD. The CDR3 loop reads CATSGGQGNTDTQYF. DNA of the CDR3: TGTGCCACCAGTGGGGGACAAGGAAACACAGATACGCAGTATTTT.

The chain recombines TRBV7-2 with TRBJ1-6; tentative D call: TRBD1 (6 bases). Per germline, CDR1 SGHTA and CDR2 FQGNSA. The V and J ends lost 1 base and 8 bases respectively, with 15 bases between them. The CDR3 extends over 16 amino acids. The DNA of the CDR3 is TGTGCCAGCAGCTTAGTACCGGGACAAGGTTATTCACCCCTCCACTTT. This gives the protein CASSLVPGQGYSPLHF.

V is TRBV18 and J is TRBJ1-5, with TRBD1 identical over 7 bases. The junction had 5 bases not matched to a gene; V was cut back by 2 bases and J by 1 base. The CDR3 has 16 residues. Germline assignment: CDR1 KGHSH and CDR2 LQKENI. The CDR3 sequence: CASSPRGQGSNQPQHF. The CDR3 region has the DNA TGTGCCAGCTCACCAAGGGGGCAGGGGAGCAATCAGCCCCAGCATTTT.

In its sample, this clonotype was seen many times. The V call is TRBV11-3, the J call TRBJ2-3, with TRBD2 matching over 14 bases. Germline CDR1 and CDR2: SGHNT and YENEEA. The CDR3 has 18 residues. With 1 base clipped from V and 6 bases from J, the junction kept 9 bases outside the gene matches. In nucleotides, the CDR3 is TGTGCCAGCAGCTTAGCCCTAGGGACTAGCGGGAGTCAGGATACGCAGTATTTT. Translation: CASSLALGTSGSQDTQYF. The entire variable domain, with the rest obtained from reference TRBV11-3 and TRBJ2-3, is as follows: EAGVVQSPRYKIIEKKQPVAFWCNPISGHNTLYWYLQNLGQGPELLIRYENEEAVDDSQLPKDRFSAERLKGVDSTLKIQPAELGDSAVYLCASSLALGTSGSQDTQYFGPGTRLTVL.

This clonotype has just a few counts. The gene calls are TRBV24-1 and TRBJ2-1, with TRBD1 identical over 8 bases. The CDR3 is 17 residues long. Trimming cost V 5 bases and J 0 bases; bases outside gene matches: 8. The V gene's germline CDR1 is KGHDR and CDR2 SFDVKD. The CDR3 sequence is CATSGLTGASSYNEQFF. As DNA, the CDR3 is TGTGCCACCAGTGGCTTGACAGGGGCTAGCTCCTACAATGAGCAGTTCTTC.

To note about this clonotype: A much larger clone lies one base from this, so it may be a read error. The DNA for the CDR3 is TGTGCCAGCAGCTCGACTAACGATGAGCAGTTCTTC. It yields the protein CASSSTNDEQFF. The J gene is TRBJ2-1, the V gene TRBV7-8; D perhaps matches TRBD2 (5 bases). The CDR3 is made up of 12 amino acids. The germline gives CDR1 SGHVS, CDR2 FQNEAQ. Trimming cost V 4 bases and J 8 bases, with 9 bases left between them.

There are many counts of this clonotype. CDR3 region: CASSISGYGYTF. As DNA, the CDR3 is TGTGCCAGTAGTATAAGCGGCTATGGCTACACCTTC. The chain links TRBV19 to TRBJ1-2, with D uncertain. Trimming stripped 2 bases from V and 4 bases from J, with 5 bases between. The CDR3 is 12 residues long. Looked up from germline, CDR1 is LNHDA and CDR2 is SQIVND (reference sequence).

This clonotype was seen at least ten times. This chain links TRBV3-1 with TRBJ2-3; the D gene could be TRBD1 or TRBD2 (5 bases each). Germline V CDR1 and CDR2: LGHDT, YNNKEL (reference sequence). V was trimmed by 6 bases and J by 4 bases, leaving 17 bases between them. The CDR3 sequence is 15 residues long. CDR3 amino acids: CASRKRNGDPDTQYF. CDR3 coding DNA: TGTGCCAGCAGAAAGAGGAACGGGGACCCAGATACGCAGTATTTT.

This clonotype was detected ten times or more. This sequence joins TRBV6-6 and TRBJ2-1; either TRBD1 or TRBD2 may fit D (5 bases each). Trimming cost V 0 bases and J 5 bases, with 5 bases left between them. Germline V lookup: CDR1 MNHNY, CDR2 SVGAGI (reference sequence). This CDR3 spans 13 amino acids. The CDR3 DNA is TGTGCCAGCAGTTACTCGGGGGACAATGAGCAGTTCTTC. Its protein product is CASSYSGDNEQFF.

Many counts were recorded for this clonotype. The chain joins TRBV2 to TRBJ1-2, with D maybe TRBD1 (5 bases). Per germline, CDR1 SNHLY and CDR2 FYNNEI. V lost 6 bases and J 7 bases, leaving 15 bases between the germline ends. This CDR3 contains 13 residues. The CDR3 is CASRGRGGRGYTF. CDR3 nucleotides: TGTGCCAGCAGAGGAAGGGGAGGGCGTGGCTACACCTTC. Full variable domain (remainder filled in from reference TRBV2 and TRBJ1-2): EPEVTQTPSHQVTQMGQEVILRCVPISNHLYFYWYRQILGQKVEFLVSFYNNEISEKSEIFDDQFSVERPDGSNFTLKIRSTKLEDSAMYFCASRGRGGRGYTFGSGTRLTVV.

This clonotype was found many times. The rearrangement joins TRBV11-3 to TRBJ1-1, with D unclear. There are 14 residues in the CDR3. V lost 1 base to trimming and J lost 1 base, with 7 bases between them. CDR1 is SGHNT and CDR2 is YENEEA in the germline V gene. CDR3 DNA: TGTGCCAGCAGCTTAGGGCTGCGGAACACTGAAGCTTTCTTT. As protein: CASSLGLRNTEAFF.

In this sample, this clonotype turned up many times. This chain links TRBV3-1 with TRBJ2-6; the match to TRBD1 covers 7 bases. The CDR3 is made up of 16 amino acids. V was clipped by 4 bases and J by 4 bases; unmatched bases: 7. Germline CDR1 and CDR2: LGHDT and YNNKEL (reference sequence). The CDR3 spells CASSLPQGDGANVLTF. The CDR3 nucleotides read TGTGCCAGCAGCCTACCCCAGGGGGACGGGGCCAACGTCCTGACTTTC.

This chain joins TRBV12-3 or TRBV12-4 and TRBJ1-5; D is unclear. V was shortened by 6 bases and J by 7 bases, with 25 bases between the two germline ends. The length of the CDR3 is 17 residues. The chain's CDR3 is CASRGSGRHRVRQPQHF. The CDR3 DNA sequence: TGTGCCAGCAGGGGCTCCGGGAGACACAGAGTGAGACAGCCCCAGCATTTT.

The sample holds many counts of this clonotype. V and J are TRBV7-3 and TRBJ2-3; 14 bases map to TRBD2. Looked up from germline, CDR1 is SGHTA and CDR2 is FQGTGA. The length of the CDR3 is 16 residues. Trimming cost V 5 bases and J 6 bases; bases outside gene matches: 7. The DNA of the CDR3 is TGTGCCAGCAGCCTAGGGACTAGCGGGAGTCGGGATACGCAGTATTTT. The encoded protein is CASSLGTSGSRDTQYF.

The sample holds many counts of this clonotype. The genes are TRBV27 and TRBJ1-2; TRBD1 is a possible D gene (6 bases). The CDR3 consists of 14 residues. CDR1 is MNHEY and CDR2 is SMNVEV in the germline V gene (reference sequence). V was pared by 0 bases and J by 7 bases, with 12 bases between. The CDR3 coding sequence is TGTGCCAGCAGTTTATCCCCTGGGGGCGCTGGCTACACCTTC. Its protein is CASSLSPGGAGYTF.